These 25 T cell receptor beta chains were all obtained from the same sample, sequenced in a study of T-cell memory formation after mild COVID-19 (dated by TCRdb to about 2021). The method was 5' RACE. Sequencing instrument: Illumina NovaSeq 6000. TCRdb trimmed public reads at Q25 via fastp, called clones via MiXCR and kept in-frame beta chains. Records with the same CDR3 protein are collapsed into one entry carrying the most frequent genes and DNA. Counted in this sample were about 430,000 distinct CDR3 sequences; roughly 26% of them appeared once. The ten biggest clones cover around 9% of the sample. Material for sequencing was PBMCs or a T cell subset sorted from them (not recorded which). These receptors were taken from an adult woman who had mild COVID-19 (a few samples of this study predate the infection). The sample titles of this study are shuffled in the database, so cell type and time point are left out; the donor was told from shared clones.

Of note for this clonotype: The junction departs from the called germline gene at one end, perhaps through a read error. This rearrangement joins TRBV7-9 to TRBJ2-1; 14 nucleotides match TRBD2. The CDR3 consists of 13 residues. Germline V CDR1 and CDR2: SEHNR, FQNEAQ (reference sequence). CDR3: CASSAGTSGSRVF. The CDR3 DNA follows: TGTGCCAGCAGCGCCGGGACTAGCGGGAGTCGAGTCTTC.

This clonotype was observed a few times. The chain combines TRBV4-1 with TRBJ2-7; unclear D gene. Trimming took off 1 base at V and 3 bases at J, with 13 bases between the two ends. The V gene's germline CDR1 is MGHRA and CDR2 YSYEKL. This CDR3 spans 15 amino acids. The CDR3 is CASSQGLTPNYEQYF. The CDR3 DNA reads TGCGCCAGCAGCCAAGGGCTGACTCCTAACTACGAGCAGTACTTC.

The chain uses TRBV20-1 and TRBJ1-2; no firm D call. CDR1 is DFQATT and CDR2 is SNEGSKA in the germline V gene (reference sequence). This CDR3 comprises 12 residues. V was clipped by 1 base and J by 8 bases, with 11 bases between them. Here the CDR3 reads CSARGLGWGYTF. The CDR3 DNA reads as TGCAGTGCTAGAGGGTTAGGCTGGGGCTACACCTTC.

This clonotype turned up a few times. The CDR3 DNA sequence: TGTGCCAGCAGCTTCCTCAGACTAGCGGGAAACACCGGGGAGCTGTTTTTT. Translation: CASSFLRLAGNTGELFF. This sequence joins TRBV11-3 and TRBJ2-2; TRBD2 aligns across 11 bases. J gave up 2 bases and V 3 bases, and 5 bases lay outside the gene matches. The CDR3 is 17 amino acids. Germline V gene lookup returns CDR1 SGHNT and CDR2 YENEEA.

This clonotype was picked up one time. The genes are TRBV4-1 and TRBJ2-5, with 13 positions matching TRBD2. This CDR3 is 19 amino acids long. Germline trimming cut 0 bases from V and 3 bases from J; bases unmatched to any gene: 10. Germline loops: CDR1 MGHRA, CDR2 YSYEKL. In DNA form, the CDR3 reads TGCGCCAGCAGCCAAGACCTACTAGCGGGGGGGCCTGTAAAAGAGACCCAGTACTTC. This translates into CASSQDLLAGGPVKETQYF.

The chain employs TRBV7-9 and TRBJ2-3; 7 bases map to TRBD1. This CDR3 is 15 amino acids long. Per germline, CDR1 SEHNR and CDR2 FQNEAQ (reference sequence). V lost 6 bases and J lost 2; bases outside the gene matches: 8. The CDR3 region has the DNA TGTGCCAGCAGTAGACCTGGGACAGCCACAGATACGCAGTATTTT. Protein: CASSRPGTATDTQYF.

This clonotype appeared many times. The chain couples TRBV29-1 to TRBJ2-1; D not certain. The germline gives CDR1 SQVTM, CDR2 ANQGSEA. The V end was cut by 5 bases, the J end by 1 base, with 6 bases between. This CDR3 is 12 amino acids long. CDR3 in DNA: TGCAGCGTTAAGAGTTCCTACAATGAGCAGTTCTTC. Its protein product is CSVKSSYNEQFF.

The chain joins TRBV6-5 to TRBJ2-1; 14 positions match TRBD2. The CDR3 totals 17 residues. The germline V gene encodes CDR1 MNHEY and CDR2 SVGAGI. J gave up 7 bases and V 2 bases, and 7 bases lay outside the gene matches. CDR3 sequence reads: CASSYHGLAGGKNEQFF. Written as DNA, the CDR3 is TGTGCCAGCAGTTACCACGGACTAGCGGGGGGCAAGAATGAGCAGTTCTTC.

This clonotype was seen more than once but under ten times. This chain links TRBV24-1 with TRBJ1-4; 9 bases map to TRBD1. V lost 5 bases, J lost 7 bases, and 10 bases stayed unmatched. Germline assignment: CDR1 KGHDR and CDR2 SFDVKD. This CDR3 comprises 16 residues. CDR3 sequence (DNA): TGTGCCACCAGTGTCCTAACAGGGGGCCGGGGTGAAAAACTGTTTTTT. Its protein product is CATSVLTGGRGEKLFF.

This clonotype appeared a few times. CDR3 DNA sequence: TGTGCCAGCAGCTTCCGAGGACAGTCTAGTGAAAAACTGTTTTTT. It translates to CASSFRGQSSEKLFF. This sequence joins TRBV5-4 and TRBJ1-4; tentative D call: TRBD1 (6 bases). Germline-derived CDR1 and CDR2 are SGHNT and YYREEE (reference sequence). V was clipped by 2 bases and J by 7 bases, with 15 bases between them. The CDR3 length is 15 residues.

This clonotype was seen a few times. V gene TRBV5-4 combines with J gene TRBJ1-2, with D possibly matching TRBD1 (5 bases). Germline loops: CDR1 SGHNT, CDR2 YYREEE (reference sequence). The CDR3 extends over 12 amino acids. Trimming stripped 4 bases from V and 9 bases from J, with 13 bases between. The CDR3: CASSGAISRYTF. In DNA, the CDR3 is TGTGCCAGCAGCGGGGCGATTAGTCGCTACACCTTC.

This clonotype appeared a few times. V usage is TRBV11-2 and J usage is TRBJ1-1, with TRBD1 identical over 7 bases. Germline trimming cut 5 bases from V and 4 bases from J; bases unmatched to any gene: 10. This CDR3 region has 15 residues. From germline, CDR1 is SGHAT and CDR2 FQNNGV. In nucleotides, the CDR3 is TGTGCCAGCAGCCCCTACGGACAGGCCCCCACTGAAGCTTTCTTT. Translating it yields CASSPYGQAPTEAFF.

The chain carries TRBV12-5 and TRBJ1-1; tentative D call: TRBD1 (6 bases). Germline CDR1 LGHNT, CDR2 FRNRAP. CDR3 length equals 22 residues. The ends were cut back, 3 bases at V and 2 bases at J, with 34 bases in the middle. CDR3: CASGFLLPGQLGPSGRNTEAFF. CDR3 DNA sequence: TGTGCTAGTGGTTTCTTATTGCCCGGACAGTTGGGGCCGAGCGGTAGAAACACTGAAGCTTTCTTT.

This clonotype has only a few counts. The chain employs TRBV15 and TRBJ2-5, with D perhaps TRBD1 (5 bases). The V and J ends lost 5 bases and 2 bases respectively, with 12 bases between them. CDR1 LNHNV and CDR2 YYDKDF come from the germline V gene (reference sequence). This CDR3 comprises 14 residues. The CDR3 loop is CATSPWTRQETQYF. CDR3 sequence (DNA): TGTGCCACCAGCCCCTGGACAAGACAAGAGACCCAGTACTTC.

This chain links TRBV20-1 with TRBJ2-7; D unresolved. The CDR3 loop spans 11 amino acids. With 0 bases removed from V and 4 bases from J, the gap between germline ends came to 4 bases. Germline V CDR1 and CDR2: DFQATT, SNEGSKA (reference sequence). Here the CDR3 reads CSARECYEQYF. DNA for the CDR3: TGCAGTGCTAGAGAATGTTACGAGCAGTACTTC.

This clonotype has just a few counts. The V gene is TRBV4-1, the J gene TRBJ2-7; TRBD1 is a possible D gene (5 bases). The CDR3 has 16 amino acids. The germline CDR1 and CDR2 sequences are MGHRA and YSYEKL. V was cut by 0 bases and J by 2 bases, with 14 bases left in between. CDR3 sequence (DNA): TGCGCCAGCAGCCAAGAGGTCGTGACCAGGGCCTACGAGCAGTACTTC. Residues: CASSQEVVTRAYEQYF.

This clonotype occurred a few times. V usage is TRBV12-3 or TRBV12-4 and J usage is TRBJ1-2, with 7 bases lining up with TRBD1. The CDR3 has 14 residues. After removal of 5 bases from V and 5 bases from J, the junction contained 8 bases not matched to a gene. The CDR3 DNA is TGTGCCAGCAGTCAACAGGGGACCGCATATGGCTACACCTTC. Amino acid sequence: CASSQQGTAYGYTF.

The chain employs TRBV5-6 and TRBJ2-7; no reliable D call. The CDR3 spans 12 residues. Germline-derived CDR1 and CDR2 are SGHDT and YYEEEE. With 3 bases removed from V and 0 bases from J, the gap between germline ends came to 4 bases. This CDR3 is CASSSYSYEQYF. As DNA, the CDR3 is TGTGCCAGCAGCTCTTACTCCTACGAGCAGTACTTC.

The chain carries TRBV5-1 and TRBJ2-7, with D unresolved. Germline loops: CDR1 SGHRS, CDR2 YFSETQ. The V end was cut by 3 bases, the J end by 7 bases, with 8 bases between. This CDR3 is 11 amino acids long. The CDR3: CASSWGMEQYF. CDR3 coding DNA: TGCGCCAGCAGCTGGGGTATGGAGCAGTACTTC.

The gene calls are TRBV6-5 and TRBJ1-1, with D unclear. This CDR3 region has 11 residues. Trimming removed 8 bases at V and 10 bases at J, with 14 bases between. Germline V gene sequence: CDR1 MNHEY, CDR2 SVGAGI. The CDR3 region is CASHGGRRAFF. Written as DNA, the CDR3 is TGTGCCAGCCATGGAGGACGTAGAGCTTTCTTT.

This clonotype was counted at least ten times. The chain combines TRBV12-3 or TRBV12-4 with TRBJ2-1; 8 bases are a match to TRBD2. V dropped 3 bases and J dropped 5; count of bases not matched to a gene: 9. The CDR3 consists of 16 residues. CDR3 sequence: CASSFGAGDFHNEQFF. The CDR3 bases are TGTGCCAGCAGTTTCGGAGCGGGAGATTTTCACAATGAGCAGTTCTTC.

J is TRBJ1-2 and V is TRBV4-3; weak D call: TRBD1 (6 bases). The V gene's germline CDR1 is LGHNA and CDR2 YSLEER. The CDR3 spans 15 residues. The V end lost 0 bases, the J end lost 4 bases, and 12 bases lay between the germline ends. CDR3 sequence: CASSQDIQGAYGYTF. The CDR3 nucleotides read TGCGCCAGCAGCCAAGATATACAGGGCGCCTATGGCTACACCTTC.

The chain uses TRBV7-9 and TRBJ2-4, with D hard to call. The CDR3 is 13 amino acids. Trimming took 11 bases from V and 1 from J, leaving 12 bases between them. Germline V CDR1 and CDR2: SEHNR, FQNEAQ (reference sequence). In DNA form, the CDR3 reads TGTGCCTGGGGTACAGCGGCCAAAAACATTCAGTACTTC. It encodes CAWGTAAKNIQYF. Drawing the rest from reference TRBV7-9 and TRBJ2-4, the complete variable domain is DTGVSQNPRHKITKRGQNVTFRCDPISEHNRLYWYRQTLGQGPEFLTYFQNEAQLEKSRLLSDRFSAERPKGSFSTLEIQRTEQGDSAMYLCAWGTAAKNIQYFGAGTRLSVL.

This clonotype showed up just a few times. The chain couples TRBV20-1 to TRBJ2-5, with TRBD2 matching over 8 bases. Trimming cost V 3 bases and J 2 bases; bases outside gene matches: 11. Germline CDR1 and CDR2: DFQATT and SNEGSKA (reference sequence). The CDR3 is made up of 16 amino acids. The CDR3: CSASRGTREGQETQYF. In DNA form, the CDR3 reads TGCAGTGCTAGTAGGGGGACACGGGAGGGTCAAGAGACCCAGTACTTC.

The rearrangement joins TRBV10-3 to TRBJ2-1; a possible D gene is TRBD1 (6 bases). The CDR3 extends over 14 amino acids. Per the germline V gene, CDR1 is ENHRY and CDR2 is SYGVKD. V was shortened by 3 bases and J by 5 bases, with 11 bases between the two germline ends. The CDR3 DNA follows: TGTGCCATCAGTGAAGCAACAGGGAACAATGAGCAGTTCTTC. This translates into CAISEATGNNEQFF.